A single sample gave rise to the 25 T cell receptor beta chains below, sequenced in a study of blood T cell repertoires in COVID-19. Method: immunoSEQ multiplex PCR; TCRdb's copy keeps in-frame clones and lacks some. This table holds more than 150,000 clones, around 82% found once. The sequencing sample was made of peripheral blood. Receptors originate from a woman older than 75 with acute or convalescent COVID-19.

The rearrangement uses TRBV18 and TRBJ2-7; TRBD1 matches at 10 bases. J gave up 3 bases and V 5 bases, and 4 bases lay outside the gene matches. This CDR3 has 14 amino acids. The germline V gene encodes CDR1 KGHSH and CDR2 LQKENI. The CDR3 reads CASSTGTGDYEQYF. DNA for the CDR3: TGTGCCAGCTCAACCGGGACAGGGGACTACGAGCAGTACTTC. The entire variable domain, with the rest obtained from reference TRBV18 and TRBJ2-7, is as follows: NAGVMQNPRHLVRRRGQEARLRCSPMKGHSHVYWYRQLPEEGLKFMVYLQKENIIDESGMPKERFSAEFPKEGPSILRIQQVVRGDSAAYFCASSTGTGDYEQYFGPGTRLTVT.

The chain links TRBV11-2 to TRBJ2-3; D is unclear. The CDR3 is 14 residues long. V was trimmed by 2 bases and J by 5 bases, leaving 11 bases between them. Per the germline V gene, CDR1 is SGHAT and CDR2 is FQNNGV. CDR3 bases: TGTGCCAGCAGCTTAAAAACTAACCTAGATACGCAGTATTTT. Translation: CASSLKTNLDTQYF.

V is TRBV5-6 and J is TRBJ2-2, with 7 bases fitting TRBD2. The CDR3 totals 15 residues. Germline values: CDR1 SGHDT, CDR2 YYEEEE. The trim removed 5 bases at V and 2 bases at J, leaving 6 bases unmatched. CDR3 in DNA: TGTGCCAGCAGTTTCGGGAGGCCCAACACCGGGGAGCTGTTTTTT. Translation: CASSFGRPNTGELFF.

The gene calls are TRBV6-5 and TRBJ2-3; D is unresolved. V was shortened by 4 bases and J by 2 bases, with 13 bases between the two germline ends. Per germline, CDR1 MNHEY and CDR2 SVGAGI. The CDR3 spans 15 residues. CDR3 bases: TGTGCCAGCAGTTCCACGGGTGTCACCACAGATACGCAGTATTTT. Encoded protein: CASSSTGVTTDTQYF.

V is TRBV19 and J is TRBJ1-5; the match to TRBD1 covers 11 bases. Germline CDR1 and CDR2: LNHDA and SQIVND (reference sequence). The CDR3 contains 16 residues. J was trimmed by 6 bases and V by 5 bases; bases with no gene match: 9. In DNA, the CDR3 is TGTGCCAGTAGTCTCCACCGGGACAGGGGGTTTCAGCCCCAGCATTTT. Protein sequence: CASSLHRDRGFQPQHF.

The chain links TRBV6-5 to TRBJ1-1; D remains ambiguous. Germline V lookup: CDR1 MNHEY, CDR2 SVGAGI. The CDR3 extends over 14 amino acids. V shed 5 bases and J shed 11 bases, with 21 bases lying between them. The CDR3: CASSPSDGWREAFF. CDR3 DNA sequence: TGTGCCAGCAGTCCCTCGGACGGCTGGCGGGAGGCTTTCTTT.

This chain uses TRBV29-1 with TRBJ1-2; 7 bases match TRBD1. Germline CDR1 reads SQVTM; CDR2 reads ANQGSEA. J was trimmed by 4 bases and V by 7 bases; bases with no gene match: 18. This CDR3 is 16 amino acids long. The CDR3 DNA reads TGCAGCGCCCAAGATCGCCCCGGGACAGACCTCTATGGCTACACCTTC. Its translation is CSAQDRPGTDLYGYTF.

The rearrangement links TRBV19 to TRBJ1-1, with 7 bases that match TRBD1. J lost 5 bases, V lost 5 bases, and 17 bases had no gene match. Germline V gene sequence: CDR1 LNHDA, CDR2 SQIVND (reference sequence). The CDR3 is 17 amino acids. The CDR3 DNA is TGTGCCAGTAGTTCCCTTTCTCGGACAGGCCGTCGGACTGAAGCTTTCTTT. It translates to CASSSLSRTGRRTEAFF.

The chain is built from TRBV9 and TRBJ2-3, with 14 nucleotides matching TRBD2. Germline V gene lookup returns CDR1 SGDLS and CDR2 YYNGEE. CDR3 length: 15 amino acids. With V trimmed by 4 bases and J by 6 bases, 4 bases remained unmatched. CDR3 sequence reads: CASSPGLAGVDTQYF. DNA for the CDR3: TGTGCCAGCAGCCCGGGACTAGCGGGGGTGGATACGCAGTATTTT.

This chain links TRBV7-2 with TRBJ2-5; 10 bases map to TRBD1. The trim removed 6 bases at V and 5 bases at J, leaving 6 bases unmatched. Germline V gene lookup returns CDR1 SGHTA and CDR2 FQGNSA. The CDR3 has 14 amino acids. The CDR3 loop is CASRTTGGWETQYF. CDR3 sequence (DNA): TGTGCCAGCAGGACGACAGGGGGCTGGGAGACCCAGTACTTC.

This clone has only a few counts. V and J are TRBV4-1 and TRBJ1-6; 9 bases match TRBD1. The CDR3 consists of 16 residues. The V gene end was trimmed by 0 bases and the J gene end by 9 bases; junction bases not matched to a gene: 6. The germline V gene encodes CDR1 MGHRA and CDR2 YSYEKL. The CDR3 nucleotides read TGCGCCAGCAGCCAAGATTACGGGACAGGGCCTTCACCCCTCCACTTT. Translated: CASSQDYGTGPSPLHF.

The V gene is TRBV9, the J gene TRBJ2-1, with 10 bases lining up with TRBD2. The CDR3 is made up of 15 amino acids. Germline V gene lookup returns CDR1 SGDLS and CDR2 YYNGEE. V trimming: 0 bases; J trimming: 9 bases; junction bases outside the gene matches: 6. The CDR3 bases are TGTGCCAGCAGCGTAGAAGCGGGGGGGCCCAGTGAGCAGTTCTTC. Protein product: CASSVEAGGPSEQFF. The variable domain in full, with the rest retrieved from reference TRBV9 and TRBJ2-1, is DSGVTQTPKHLITATGQRVTLRCSPRSGDLSVYWYQQSLDQGLQFLIQYYNGEERAKGNILERFSAQQFPDLHSELNLSSLELGDSALYFCASSVEAGGPSEQFFGPGTRLTVL.

The V gene is TRBV5-8, the J gene TRBJ1-5, with D hard to call. The CDR3 spans 13 residues. Deletions cut 0 bases from V and 6 bases from J, with 7 bases between. Germline V gives CDR1 SGHTS, CDR2 YDEGEE. The CDR3 sequence is CASSLGAPQPQHF. Written as DNA, the CDR3 is TGTGCCAGCAGCTTGGGGGCCCCTCAGCCCCAGCATTTT.

This clone was seen more than once but under ten times. The chain couples TRBV7-3 to TRBJ2-7, with D perhaps matching TRBD2 (5 bases). The CDR3 totals 13 residues. V was shortened by 8 bases and J by 4 bases, with 15 bases between the two germline ends. CDR1 SGHTA and CDR2 FQGTGA come from the germline V gene. The CDR3 DNA reads as TGTGCCAGCTCAAGACTACCCTCTTACGAGCAGTACTTC. It encodes CASSRLPSYEQYF.

This chain joins TRBV10-3 and TRBJ2-3, with 7 bases fitting TRBD1. The germline V gene has CDR1 ENHRY and CDR2 SYGVKD. This CDR3 is built from 14 residues. With V trimmed by 6 bases and J by 1 base, 4 bases remained unmatched. The CDR3: CAISSGQRTDTQYF. DNA of the CDR3: TGTGCCATCAGCTCGGGACAGCGCACAGATACGCAGTATTTT.

The chain has TRBV11-3 and TRBJ1-1; D call uncertain. V lost 4 bases, J lost 0 bases, and 6 bases lay in between. Germline lookup yields CDR1 SGHNT and CDR2 YENEEA. The CDR3 sequence is 13 residues long. This chain's CDR3 is CASSYSMNTEAFF. The CDR3 DNA sequence: TGTGCCAGCAGCTATTCAATGAACACTGAAGCTTTCTTT.

This clone was detected a few times. This chain links TRBV7-9 with TRBJ2-2, with D perhaps TRBD1 (6 bases). Germline V gene lookup returns CDR1 SEHNR and CDR2 FQNEAQ (reference sequence). There are 16 residues in the CDR3. With 6 bases removed from V and 3 bases from J, the gap between germline ends came to 17 bases. The CDR3 nucleotides read TGTGCCAGCAGTCGTTCCGGGACAAGCTACACCGGGGAGCTGTTTTTT. Translation: CASSRSGTSYTGELFF.

V usage is TRBV10-3 and J usage is TRBJ2-5; D call uncertain. Germline lookup yields CDR1 ENHRY and CDR2 SYGVKD. The CDR3 has 13 residues. The ends were cut back, 3 bases at V and 1 base at J, with 6 bases in the middle. The CDR3 sequence: CAISERSQETQYF. The CDR3, as DNA: TGTGCCATCAGTGAAAGGAGCCAAGAGACCCAGTACTTC.

This chain uses TRBV5-1 with TRBJ1-5; D perhaps matches TRBD1 (5 bases). V shed 5 bases and J shed 3 bases, with 12 bases lying between them. Germline-derived CDR1 and CDR2 are SGHRS and YFSETQ. The CDR3 contains 14 residues. CDR3 region: CASRPGTDNQPQHF. Written as DNA, the CDR3 is TGCGCCAGCAGACCGGGGACTGACAATCAGCCCCAGCATTTT.

V is TRBV5-6 and J is TRBJ2-7, with 10 bases aligning to TRBD2. The V and J ends lost 4 bases and 3 bases, in that order; junction bases with no gene match: 7. The CDR3 is 15 residues long. Germline CDR1 is SGHDT and CDR2 is YYEEEE. This CDR3 reads CASSPSGGGNYEQYF. CDR3 bases: TGTGCCAGCAGCCCCAGCGGGGGGGGTAACTACGAGCAGTACTTC.

This clone was seen a few times. The rearrangement links TRBV30 to TRBJ2-7; 11 bases align to TRBD2. Per the germline V gene, CDR1 is GTSNPN and CDR2 is SVGIG (reference sequence). V was clipped by 3 bases and J by 2 bases; unmatched bases: 3. The CDR3 consists of 14 residues. The CDR3 sequence: CAWRGTSGPYEQYF. CDR3 DNA: TGTGCCTGGAGGGGGACTAGCGGTCCCTACGAGCAGTACTTC.

The chain employs TRBV5-5 and TRBJ2-7; a weak D match, TRBD1 (6 bases). The V gene lost 6 bases and the J gene lost 0 bases, with 16 bases spanning the gap. The CDR3 runs 15 residues. From germline, CDR1 is SGHKS and CDR2 YYEKEE (reference sequence). As DNA, the CDR3 is TGTGCCAGCAACACCGGGACAAGAAGCTCCTACGAGCAGTACTTC. This encodes CASNTGTRSSYEQYF.

V is TRBV2 and J is TRBJ1-3; possibly TRBD1 for D (5 bases). Germline-derived CDR1 and CDR2 are SNHLY and FYNNEI. V was clipped by 7 bases and J by 0 bases, with 19 bases between them. The CDR3 consists of 17 residues. CDR3 in amino acids: CASTLGRGRVSGNTIYF. In DNA form, the CDR3 reads TGTGCCAGCACTTTAGGGCGGGGCAGGGTCTCTGGAAACACCATATATTTT.

The chain is built from TRBV2 and TRBJ2-2; D gene ambiguous. The CDR3 has 10 amino acids. With 6 bases removed from V and 12 bases from J, the gap between germline ends came to 8 bases. CDR1 and CDR2 (germline): SNHLY, FYNNEI. The CDR3 region is CASSGSQLFF. Written as DNA, the CDR3 is TGTGCCAGCAGCGGGTCCCAGCTGTTTTTT.

This rearrangement joins TRBV5-1 to TRBJ2-7; D is possibly TRBD1 (6 bases). The CDR3 loop spans 16 amino acids. The germline CDR1 and CDR2 sequences are SGHRS and YFSETQ. V was pared by 0 bases and J by 0 bases, with 13 bases between. The CDR3, as DNA: TGCGCCAGCAGCTTGGGCCCGGGACAAAACTCCTACGAGCAGTACTTC. Amino acids: CASSLGPGQNSYEQYF.